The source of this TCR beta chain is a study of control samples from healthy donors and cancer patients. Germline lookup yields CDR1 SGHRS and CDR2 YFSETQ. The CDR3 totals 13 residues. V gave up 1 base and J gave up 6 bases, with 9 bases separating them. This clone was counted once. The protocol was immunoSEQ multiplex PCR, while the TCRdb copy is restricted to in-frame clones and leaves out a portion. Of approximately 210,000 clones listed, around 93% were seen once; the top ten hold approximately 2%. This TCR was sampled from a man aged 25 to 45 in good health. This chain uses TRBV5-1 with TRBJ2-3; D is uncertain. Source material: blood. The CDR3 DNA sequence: TGCGCCAGCAGCTTGTCGCCCTGGGATACGCAGTATTTT. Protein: CASSLSPWDTQYF.